This TCR beta chain was sequenced during a study of shared clonotypes between healthy human individuals. Whole-study results and caveats: The sharing of roughly 5% of naive CD4 clonotypes was seen across a few donors.

The V and J ends lost 1 base and 1 base respectively, with 5 bases between them. The CDR3 totals 14 residues. Germline V CDR1 and CDR2: MNHNS, SASEGT. As for this clone: The antigen remains undetermined.

Repertoires were generated with immunoSEQ multiplex PCR, while TCRdb's copy carries only in-frame clones and drops some. The sample comprises over 2 million clones, less than 95% of which are singletons, and approximately 0.41% rests with the top ten. Sample: naive CD4+ T cells from PBMCs. Described subset: CD45RA+ positively selected. This receptor was obtained from a man between 18 and 35 years old in good health. Some clones in this sample may be carry-over from other donors' samples. The chain uses TRBV6-1 and TRBJ1-3; D unresolved. The CDR3 region is CASSEVGSGNTIYF. The CDR3 nucleotides read TGTGCCAGCAGTGAAGTGGGGTCTGGAAACACCATATATTTT.